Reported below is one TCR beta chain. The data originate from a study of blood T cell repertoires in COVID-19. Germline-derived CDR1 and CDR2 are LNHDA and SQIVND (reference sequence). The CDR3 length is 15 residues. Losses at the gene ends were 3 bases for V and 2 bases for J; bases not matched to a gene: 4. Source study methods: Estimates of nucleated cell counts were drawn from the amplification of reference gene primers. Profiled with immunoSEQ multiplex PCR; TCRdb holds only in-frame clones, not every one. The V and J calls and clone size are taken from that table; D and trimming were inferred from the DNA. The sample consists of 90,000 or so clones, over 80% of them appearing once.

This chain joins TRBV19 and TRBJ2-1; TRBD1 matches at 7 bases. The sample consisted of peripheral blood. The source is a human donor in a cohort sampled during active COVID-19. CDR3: CASSIDREPYNEQFF. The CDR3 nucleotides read TGTGCCAGTAGTATCGACAGGGAACCCTACAATGAGCAGTTCTTC.